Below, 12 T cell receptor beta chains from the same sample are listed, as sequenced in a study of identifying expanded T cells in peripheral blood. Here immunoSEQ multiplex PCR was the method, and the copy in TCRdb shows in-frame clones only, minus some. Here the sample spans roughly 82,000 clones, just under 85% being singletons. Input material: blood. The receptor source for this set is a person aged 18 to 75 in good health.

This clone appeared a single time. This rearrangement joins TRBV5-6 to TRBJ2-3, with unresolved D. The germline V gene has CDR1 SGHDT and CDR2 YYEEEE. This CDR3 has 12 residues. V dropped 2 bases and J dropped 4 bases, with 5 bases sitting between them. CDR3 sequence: CASSLYADTQYF. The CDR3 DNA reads TGTGCCAGCAGCTTATATGCAGATACGCAGTATTTT.

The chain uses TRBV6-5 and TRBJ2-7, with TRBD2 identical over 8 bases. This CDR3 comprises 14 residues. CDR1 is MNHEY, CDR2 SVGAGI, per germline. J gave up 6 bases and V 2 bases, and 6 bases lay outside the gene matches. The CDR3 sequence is CASSYPAGDGEQYF. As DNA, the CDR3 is TGTGCCAGCAGTTACCCAGCGGGAGATGGCGAGCAGTACTTC.

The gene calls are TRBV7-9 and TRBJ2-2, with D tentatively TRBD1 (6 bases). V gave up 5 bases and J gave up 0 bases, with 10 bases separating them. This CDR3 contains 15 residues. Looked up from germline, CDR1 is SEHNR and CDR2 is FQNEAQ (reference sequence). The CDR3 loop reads CASSRTGSNTGELFF. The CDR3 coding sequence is TGTGCCAGCAGCCGCACAGGGTCGAACACCGGGGAGCTGTTTTTT.

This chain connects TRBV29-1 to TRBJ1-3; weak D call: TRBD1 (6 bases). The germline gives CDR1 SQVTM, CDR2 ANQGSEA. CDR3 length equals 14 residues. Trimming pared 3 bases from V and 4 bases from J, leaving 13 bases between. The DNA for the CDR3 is TGCAGCGTTGAGGGGAACCAGGGGGGAAACACCATATATTTT. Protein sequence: CSVEGNQGGNTIYF.

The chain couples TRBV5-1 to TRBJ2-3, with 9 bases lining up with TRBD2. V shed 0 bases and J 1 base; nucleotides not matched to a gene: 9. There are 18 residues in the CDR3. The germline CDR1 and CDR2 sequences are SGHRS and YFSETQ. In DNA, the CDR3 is TGCGCCAGCAGCTTGGCGGGGCTAGCGGGGACCCGCACAGATACGCAGTATTTT. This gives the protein CASSLAGLAGTRTDTQYF.

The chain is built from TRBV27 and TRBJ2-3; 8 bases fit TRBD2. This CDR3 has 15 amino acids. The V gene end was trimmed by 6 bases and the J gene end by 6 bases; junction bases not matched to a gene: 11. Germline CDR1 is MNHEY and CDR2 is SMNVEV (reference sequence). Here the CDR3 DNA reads TGTGCCAGCAGCCTCCTAGCGGGCCTGGCGGATACGCAGTATTTT. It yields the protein CASSLLAGLADTQYF.

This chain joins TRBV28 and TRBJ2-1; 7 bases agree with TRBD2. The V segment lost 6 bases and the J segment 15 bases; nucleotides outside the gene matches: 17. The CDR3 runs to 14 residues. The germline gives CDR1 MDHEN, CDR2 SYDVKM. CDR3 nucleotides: TGTGCCAGCAGGCTTGCCGGGGGGAGGGAGATTCGGTTCTTC. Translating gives CASRLAGGREIRFF.

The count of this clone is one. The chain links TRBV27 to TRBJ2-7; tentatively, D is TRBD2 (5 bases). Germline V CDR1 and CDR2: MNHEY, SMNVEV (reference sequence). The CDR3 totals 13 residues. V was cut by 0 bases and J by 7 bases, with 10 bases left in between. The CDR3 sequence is CASSLSRVGEQYF. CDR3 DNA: TGTGCCAGCAGTTTATCGCGGGTTGGTGAGCAGTACTTC.

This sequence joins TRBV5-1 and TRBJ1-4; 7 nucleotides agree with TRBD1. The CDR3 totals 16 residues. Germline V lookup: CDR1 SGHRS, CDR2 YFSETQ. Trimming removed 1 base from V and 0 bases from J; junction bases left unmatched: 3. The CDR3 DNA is TGCGCCAGCAGCTTGAGGGACAGTACAACTAATGAAAAACTGTTTTTT. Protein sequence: CASSLRDSTTNEKLFF.

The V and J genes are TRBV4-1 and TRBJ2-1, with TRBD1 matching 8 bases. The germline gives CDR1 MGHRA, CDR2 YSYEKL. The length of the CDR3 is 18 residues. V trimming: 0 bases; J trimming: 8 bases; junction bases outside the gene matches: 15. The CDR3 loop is CASSQDEPSTGEYDEQFF. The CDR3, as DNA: TGCGCCAGCAGCCAAGATGAACCTTCGACAGGGGAATACGATGAGCAGTTCTTC.

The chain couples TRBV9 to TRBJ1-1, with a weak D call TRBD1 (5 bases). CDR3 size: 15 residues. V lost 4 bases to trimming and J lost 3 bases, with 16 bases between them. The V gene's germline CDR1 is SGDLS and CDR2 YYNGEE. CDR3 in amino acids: CASSHTGAWDTEAFF. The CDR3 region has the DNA TGTGCCAGCAGCCACACCGGGGCGTGGGACACTGAAGCTTTCTTT. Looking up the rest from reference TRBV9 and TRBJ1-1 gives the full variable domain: DSGVTQTPKHLITATGQRVTLRCSPRSGDLSVYWYQQSLDQGLQFLIQYYNGEERAKGNILERFSAQQFPDLHSELNLSSLELGDSALYFCASSHTGAWDTEAFFGQGTRLTVV.

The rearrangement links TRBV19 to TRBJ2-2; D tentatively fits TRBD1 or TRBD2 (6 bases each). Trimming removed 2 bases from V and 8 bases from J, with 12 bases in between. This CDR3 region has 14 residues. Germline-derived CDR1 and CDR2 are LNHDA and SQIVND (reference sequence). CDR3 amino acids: CASSIQSGAGELFF. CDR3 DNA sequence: TGTGCCAGTAGTATACAGTCGGGGGCTGGGGAGCTGTTTTTT. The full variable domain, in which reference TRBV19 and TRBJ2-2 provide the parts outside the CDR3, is DGGITQSPKYLFRKEGQNVTLSCEQNLNHDAMYWYRQDPGQGLRLIYYSQIVNDFQKGDIAEGYSVSREKKESFPLTVTSAQKNPTAFYLCASSIQSGAGELFFGEGSRLTVL.